These 3 T cell receptor beta chains came from one sample sequenced in a study of blood T cell repertoires in COVID-19 (dated by TCRdb to the early 2020s). The library relied on the immunoSEQ multiplex PCR assay. TCRdb holds this immuneACCESS table with in-frame rearrangements only. Some clones are missing; in checked studies, unresolved V genes explain under half, and the rest has no known cause. For this sample the table gives 150,000 to 200,000 clones, of which about 87% were detected only once. Of the sample, roughly 1.5% is held by the ten largest clones. Input material: peripheral blood. The receptors shown here come from a woman between 45 and 60 years old with acute or convalescent COVID-19.

The chain carries TRBV10-3 and TRBJ1-2; D gene uncertain. This CDR3 region has 13 residues. V was cut by 2 bases and J by 8 bases, with 12 bases left in between. Germline V gene sequence: CDR1 ENHRY, CDR2 SYGVKD. CDR3 in DNA: TGTGCCATCAGTGAGGGCAAACCGGGGGGCTACACCTTC. This encodes CAISEGKPGGYTF.

This clone was seen a few times. This chain uses TRBV4-1 with TRBJ2-7; TRBD1 aligns across 10 bases. J was trimmed by 5 bases and V by 5 bases; bases with no gene match: 9. The germline V gene encodes CDR1 MGHRA and CDR2 YSYEKL. The CDR3 contains 15 residues. In nucleotides, the CDR3 is TGCGCCAGCAGCGCACCGGGACAGGGGATCCACGAGCAGTACTTC. Its translation is CASSAPGQGIHEQYF.

The chain has TRBV30 and TRBJ1-5; D uncertain. Germline V gene data show CDR1 as GTSNPN and CDR2 as SVGIG (reference sequence). CDR3 length: 14 residues. Trimming took off 0 bases at V and 7 bases at J, with 13 bases between the two ends. The CDR3 sequence: CAWSVVTGEQPQHF. The CDR3 DNA follows: TGTGCCTGGAGTGTAGTTACCGGAGAACAGCCCCAGCATTTT.